Presented here are 14 T cell receptor beta chains from one specimen sequenced in a study of blood T cells in healthy people across ages. The authors ran a second PCR of roughly 6 to 12 cycles using a sample-barcoded 5' primer and a J-beta primer mix. TCRdb reprocessed the 5' RACE reads via MiXCR and lists one record per CDR3 protein. This sample has some 1,800,000 distinct CDR3 sequences, with roughly two fifths found just once. Specimen: blood. The receptors stem from a human donor in good health.

The chain is built from TRBV6-5 and TRBJ2-1; D not certain. Trimming took 6 bases from V and 7 from J, leaving 10 bases between them. Germline V gene sequence: CDR1 MNHEY, CDR2 SVGAGI. This CDR3 comprises 12 residues. CDR3 residues: CASRGVGNEQFF. The DNA of the CDR3 is TGTGCCAGCAGAGGCGTCGGTAATGAGCAGTTCTTC.

A few counts support this clonotype. This sequence joins TRBV7-2 and TRBJ2-1, with D unclear. The CDR3 is 12 amino acids. From germline, CDR1 is SGHTA and CDR2 FQGNSA. Trimming pared 4 bases from V and 7 bases from J, leaving 8 bases between. For the CDR3, the DNA is TGTGCCAGCAGCTCAAGGATGAATGAGCAGTTCTTC. Protein product: CASSSRMNEQFF.

This sequence joins TRBV6-2 or TRBV6-3 and TRBJ2-7; a weak D match, TRBD1 (6 bases). The CDR3 length is 14 residues. Trimming cost V 3 bases and J 0 bases, with 9 bases left between them. CDR1 is MNHEY, CDR2 SVGEGT, per germline. CDR3 in amino acids: CASSYGQPSYEQYF. The CDR3 bases are TGTGCCAGCAGTTATGGACAGCCCTCCTACGAGCAGTACTTC.

This chain connects TRBV6-2 or TRBV6-3 to TRBJ2-6, with 12 bases fitting TRBD1. There are 18 residues in the CDR3. The germline gives CDR1 MNHEY, CDR2 SVGEGT. Trimming at V came to 4 bases and at J to 1 base, leaving 5 bases not matched to a gene. CDR3 amino acids: CASSWDRGRSSGANVLTF. CDR3 sequence (DNA): TGTGCCAGCAGTTGGGACAGGGGGCGATCATCTGGGGCCAACGTCCTGACTTTC.

The rearrangement joins TRBV11-2 to TRBJ1-2; no clear D gene. The CDR3 is 17 amino acids. Trimming took 2 bases from V and 7 from J, leaving 23 bases between them. The germline CDR1 and CDR2 sequences are SGHAT and FQNNGV. CDR3 amino acids: CASSLPTSADLAGGYTF. The CDR3 DNA follows: TGTGCCAGCAGCTTACCCACATCGGCAGACCTGGCGGGTGGCTACACCTTC.

The chain is built from TRBV7-3 and TRBJ1-2; 11 bases are shared with TRBD1. Looked up from germline, CDR1 is SGHTA and CDR2 is FQGTGA. CDR3 length: 15 amino acids. V lost 5 bases to trimming and J lost 8 bases; unmatched junction nucleotides: 10. The CDR3 DNA is TGTGCCAGCAGCAACGGACAGGGGGCAGGTGACGGCTACACCTTC. Protein sequence: CASSNGQGAGDGYTF.

This chain uses TRBV4-3 with TRBJ2-2; 7 bases line up with TRBD2. V was pared by 4 bases and J by 6 bases, with 5 bases of the junction left unmatched. This CDR3 is 14 amino acids long. The V gene's germline CDR1 is LGHNA and CDR2 YSLEER. The CDR3 nucleotides read TGCGCCAGCAGCCCCGGACTAGTTTCCGGGGAGCTGTTTTTT. Encoded protein: CASSPGLVSGELFF.

With regard to this clonotype: A junction boundary mismatches the germline segment, possibly from a read error. V and J are TRBV5-1 and TRBJ2-6, with D perhaps matching TRBD1 (6 bases). Germline V CDR1 and CDR2: SGHRS, YFSETQ. CDR3 length: 19 residues. This chain's CDR3 is CASSNKYRVGDPGANILTF. In DNA form, the CDR3 reads TGCGCCAGCAGCAACAAATACAGGGTTGGAGACCCTGGGGCCAACATCCTGACTTTC.

This clonotype has more than one count but fewer than ten. Germline is not matched at one junction end, which may reflect a read error. The CDR3 is CASNLGSYNEQFF. DNA of the CDR3: TGTGCCAGCAACTTAGGCTCTTACAATGAGCAGTTCTTC. V usage is TRBV7-2 and J usage is TRBJ2-1; D uncertain. Germline V gene lookup returns CDR1 SGHTA and CDR2 FQGNSA. CDR3 length: 13 amino acids.

V usage is TRBV10-3 and J usage is TRBJ2-7; TRBD1 might be the D (6 bases). The CDR3 is 15 residues long. V lost 6 bases to trimming and J lost 0 bases, with 15 bases between them. The germline V gene encodes CDR1 ENHRY and CDR2 SYGVKD. The CDR3 DNA is TGTGCCATCAGAAAAAGCCGGGACACCTCCTACGAGCAGTACTTC. It encodes CAIRKSRDTSYEQYF.

The genes are TRBV28 and TRBJ1-6; D remains unclear. V was trimmed by 7 bases and J by 8 bases, leaving 12 bases between them. This CDR3 contains 13 residues. Germline V gene lookup returns CDR1 MDHEN and CDR2 SYDVKM. CDR3 region: CASNGDRYSPLHF. The CDR3 nucleotides read TGTGCCAGCAACGGGGATCGGTATTCACCCCTCCACTTT.

This rearrangement joins TRBV27 to TRBJ1-4; perhaps TRBD1 as D (5 bases). This CDR3 comprises 14 residues. V gave up 2 bases and J gave up 10 bases, with 14 bases separating them. Germline V lookup: CDR1 MNHEY, CDR2 SMNVEV (reference sequence). The CDR3 DNA follows: TGTGCCAGCAGTTTACGGCAGGGTTTTGGAAAACTGTTTTTT. It encodes CASSLRQGFGKLFF.

Only a few counts were recorded for this clonotype. The chain has TRBV4-1 and TRBJ2-7; 8 bases fit TRBD1. The J segment lost 3 bases and the V segment lost 4 bases, leaving 8 bases of the junction unmatched. Germline loops: CDR1 MGHRA, CDR2 YSYEKL. The CDR3 sequence is 15 residues long. The CDR3 nucleotides read TGCGCCAGCAGCCCGTATGCGGACAGGGACTACGAGCAGTACTTC. Its translation is CASSPYADRDYEQYF.

CDR3 amino acids: CAITRDPDTEAFF. CDR3 sequence (DNA): TGTGCCATCACGAGGGACCCGGACACTGAAGCTTTCTTT. This sequence joins TRBV10-3 and TRBJ1-1; tentative D call: TRBD1 (5 bases). Germline V gene lookup returns CDR1 ENHRY and CDR2 SYGVKD. V shed 7 bases and J shed 3 bases, with 12 bases lying between them. The CDR3 has 13 residues.